These 3 T cell receptor beta chains came from one sample sequenced in a study of blood T cell repertoires in COVID-19. Sequencing used immunoSEQ multiplex PCR; TCRdb keeps in-frame clones, though not all of them. The data contain some 220,000 clones, approximately 78% of them singletons. The sequenced sample was peripheral blood. The receptors stem from a woman aged 70-85 years with COVID-19, enrolled during active disease.

The rearrangement uses TRBV5-6 and TRBJ1-5; D remains unclear. Germline assignment: CDR1 SGHDT and CDR2 YYEEEE. V dropped 4 bases and J dropped 3 bases, with 17 bases sitting between them. This CDR3 comprises 16 residues. The CDR3 here is CASSGPGSRVNQPQHF. The CDR3, as DNA: TGTGCCAGCAGCGGACCAGGTTCGAGGGTCAATCAGCCCCAGCATTTT.

The CDR3 nucleotides read TGTGCCACCAGTGATTCAGGATCCCTCTCCTACGAGCAGTACTTC. Its protein product is CATSDSGSLSYEQYF. V and J are TRBV24-1 and TRBJ2-7; no clear D. The germline V gene has CDR1 KGHDR and CDR2 SFDVKD. There are 15 residues in the CDR3. The V gene lost 2 bases and the J gene lost 0 bases, with 10 bases spanning the gap.

The chain links TRBV9 to TRBJ1-3; no reliable D call. Germline loops: CDR1 SGDLS, CDR2 YYNGEE. There are 15 residues in the CDR3. The V end lost 1 base, the J end lost 0 bases, and 8 bases lay between the germline ends. The CDR3 here is CASSVTDGSGNTIYF. The CDR3 DNA follows: TGTGCCAGCAGCGTAACTGATGGCTCTGGAAACACCATATATTTT.